The next 20 T cell receptor beta chains were all read from a single sample in a study of PD-1 and CTLA-4 blockade in melanoma (dated by TCRdb to about 2021). Libraries were constructed by the immunoSEQ multiplex PCR assay. The immuneACCESS repertoire file appears here via TCRdb, limited to in-frame rearrangements. These files lack a portion of the clones; in checked studies, under half of the deficit traces to unresolved V genes, and the cause of the others is not known. The sample contains 20,000 or so clones, 88% of them found a single time. 7.8% of the sample rests with the top ten. This specimen consisted of CD8+ T cells from peripheral blood, obtained before anti-PD-1 treatment. These receptors came from a human donor with melanoma.

The chain carries TRBV28 and TRBJ1-2; 7 nucleotides align to TRBD1. V was pared by 4 bases and J by 0 bases, with 11 bases of the junction left unmatched. The CDR3 consists of 17 residues. The germline CDR1 and CDR2 sequences are MDHEN and SYDVKM. In DNA, the CDR3 is TGTGCCAGCAGTTCTGGGGACAGTGGCGCCCCTAACTATGGCTACACCTTC. Encoded protein: CASSSGDSGAPNYGYTF.

J is TRBJ1-1 and V is TRBV6-1, with D unclear. Germline V gene lookup returns CDR1 MNHNS and CDR2 SASEGT. Trimming took 2 bases from V and 0 from J, leaving 10 bases between them. This CDR3 is 15 amino acids long. The CDR3 here is CASSESRFLNTEAFF. The CDR3 bases are TGTGCCAGCAGTGAAAGCAGGTTTCTGAACACTGAAGCTTTCTTT.

The chain uses TRBV7-9 and TRBJ2-7; D perhaps matches TRBD2 (6 bases). With 5 bases removed from V and 5 bases from J, the gap between germline ends came to 13 bases. The CDR3 runs 13 residues. Germline lookup yields CDR1 SEHNR and CDR2 FQNEAQ (reference sequence). Here the CDR3 reads CASSRRGGDEQYF. The CDR3 DNA sequence: TGTGCCAGCAGCCGGAGGGGTGGGGACGAGCAGTACTTC.

The sample holds a few counts of this clone. V is TRBV2 and J is TRBJ2-1; 10 nucleotides align to TRBD2. Germline values: CDR1 SNHLY, CDR2 FYNNEI. The CDR3 runs 15 residues. V dropped 6 bases and J dropped 4; count of bases not matched to a gene: 6. This CDR3 reads CASRSSGGAYNEQFF. CDR3 in DNA: TGTGCCAGCAGGTCAAGCGGGGGGGCGTACAATGAGCAGTTCTTC.

The CDR3 loop is CASSPGPFMATYEQYF. As DNA, the CDR3 is TGTGCCAGCAGCCCCGGGCCATTCATGGCCACCTACGAGCAGTACTTC. This chain joins TRBV9 and TRBJ2-7; D unclear. Trimming removed 4 bases from V and 2 bases from J, with 19 bases in between. This CDR3 has 16 residues. The germline V gene encodes CDR1 SGDLS and CDR2 YYNGEE.

The rearrangement links TRBV4-1 to TRBJ2-7, with D maybe TRBD2 (6 bases). The CDR3 extends over 14 amino acids. The V and J ends lost 1 base and 2 bases respectively, with 9 bases between them. Germline CDR1 MGHRA, CDR2 YSYEKL. The CDR3 here is CASSQGASAYEQYF. DNA of the CDR3: TGCGCCAGCAGCCAAGGGGCTAGCGCCTACGAGCAGTACTTC.

The chain recombines TRBV4-3 with TRBJ2-7, with D tentatively TRBD1 or TRBD2 (5 bases each). Germline lookup yields CDR1 LGHNA and CDR2 YSLEER. CDR3 length: 17 amino acids. Trimming cost V 0 bases and J 0 bases, with 15 bases left between them. CDR3 nucleotide sequence: TGCGCCAGCAGCCAAGAGCGCGCGCCGGGACCCTCCTACGAGCAGTACTTC. Translation gives CASSQERAPGPSYEQYF.

The rearrangement links TRBV28 to TRBJ2-2; 7 nucleotides match TRBD1. The trim removed 6 bases at V and 3 bases at J, leaving 10 bases unmatched. Germline V gene data show CDR1 as MDHEN and CDR2 as SYDVKM. This CDR3 comprises 16 residues. As DNA, the CDR3 is TGTGCCAGCAGAGGCTACGACAGGGCGTACACCGGGGAGCTGTTTTTT. Its protein is CASRGYDRAYTGELFF.

This clone was counted only a few times. CDR3 amino acids: CASSLGQAGNTEAFF. The CDR3, as DNA: TGTGCCAGCAGCTTAGGTCAGGCGGGGAACACTGAAGCTTTCTTT. The genes are TRBV7-6 and TRBJ1-1, with D hard to call. Germline CDR1 is SGHVS and CDR2 is FNYEAQ. The V end lost 1 base, the J end lost 1 base, and 10 bases lay between the germline ends. The CDR3 has 15 amino acids.

The gene calls are TRBV7-9 and TRBJ2-2; no clear D. The length of the CDR3 is 17 residues. Per germline, CDR1 SEHNR and CDR2 FQNEAQ (reference sequence). The V end lost 5 bases, the J end lost 0 bases, and 16 bases lay between the germline ends. The CDR3 loop reads CASSPRGPPSNTGELFF. CDR3 sequence (DNA): TGTGCCAGCAGCCCCCGCGGCCCACCTTCGAACACCGGGGAGCTGTTTTTT.

The V call is TRBV12-3 or TRBV12-4, the J call TRBJ2-7; D may correspond to TRBD1 or TRBD2 (5 bases each). Trimming pared 6 bases from V and 6 bases from J, leaving 15 bases between. The CDR3 totals 13 residues. CDR3 amino acids: CASSQGIRGEQYF. Written as DNA, the CDR3 is TGTGCCAGCAGCCAGGGTATACGGGGCGAGCAGTACTTC.

This rearrangement joins TRBV7-9 to TRBJ2-5; D is perhaps TRBD1 or TRBD2 (6 bases each). V was cut by 1 base and J by 4 bases, with 7 bases left in between. Germline V gene data show CDR1 as SEHNR and CDR2 as FQNEAQ (reference sequence). CDR3 length: 13 residues. This CDR3 is CASSLEGGETQYF. Here the CDR3 DNA reads TGTGCCAGCAGCTTAGAGGGGGGAGAGACCCAGTACTTC.

This chain connects TRBV11-2 to TRBJ2-7, with D maybe TRBD1 (6 bases). The CDR3 consists of 14 residues. The V and J ends lost 5 bases and 6 bases respectively, with 17 bases between them. Germline V gives CDR1 SGHAT, CDR2 FQNNGV. CDR3 region: CASSQPSQGPEQYF. The CDR3 DNA is TGTGCCAGCAGCCAACCATCTCAGGGGCCCGAGCAGTACTTC.

This clone showed up just once. This chain links TRBV28 with TRBJ2-7, with TRBD1 identical over 7 bases. The CDR3 is made up of 13 amino acids. The V and J ends lost 3 bases and 2 bases, in that order; junction bases with no gene match: 1. Per germline, CDR1 MDHEN and CDR2 SYDVKM. The CDR3 bases are TGTGCCAGCAGTTTTCAGGGGGCCTACGAGCAGTACTTC. Translated: CASSFQGAYEQYF.

This chain connects TRBV5-4 to TRBJ1-2, with 7 positions matching TRBD1. The CDR3 runs 14 residues. The J segment lost 5 bases and the V segment lost 3 bases, leaving 7 bases of the junction unmatched. Germline V gene data show CDR1 as SGHNT and CDR2 as YYREEE (reference sequence). Here the CDR3 DNA reads TGTGCCAGCAGCTCCGGACAGGCACCTTATGGCTACACCTTC. Translation gives CASSSGQAPYGYTF. Full variable domain (missing parts from reference TRBV5-4 and TRBJ1-2): ETGVTQSPTHLIKTRGQQVTLRCSSQSGHNTVSWYQQALGQGPQFIFQYYREEENGRGNFPPRFSGLQFPNYSSELNVNALELDDSALYLCASSSGQAPYGYTFGSGTRLTVV.

This clone appeared a single time. This chain connects TRBV10-2 to TRBJ1-1; D is ambiguous. CDR1 WSHSY and CDR2 SAAADI come from the germline V gene. CDR3 length: 14 residues. V shed 0 bases and J shed 1 base, with 6 bases lying between them. Written as DNA, the CDR3 is TGCGCCAGCAGTGAGTCGGGCAGGAACACTGAAGCTTTCTTT. It specifies CASSESGRNTEAFF.

The chain is built from TRBV4-1 and TRBJ2-7, with D tentatively TRBD2 (7 bases). CDR3 length equals 15 residues. V was pared by 7 bases and J by 2 bases, with 18 bases between. Germline loops: CDR1 MGHRA, CDR2 YSYEKL. CDR3 amino acids: CASTLGGGGPYEQYF. The CDR3 DNA reads TGCGCCAGCACGCTGGGGGGCGGGGGCCCCTACGAGCAGTACTTC.

The gene calls are TRBV4-2 and TRBJ2-2; tentative D call: TRBD1 (5 bases). The CDR3 is 15 amino acids. Per the germline V gene, CDR1 is LGHNA and CDR2 is YNFKEQ. With 0 bases removed from V and 0 bases from J, the gap between germline ends came to 5 bases. The CDR3 reads CASSQETANTGELFF. For the CDR3, the DNA is TGTGCCAGCAGCCAAGAGACAGCGAACACCGGGGAGCTGTTTTTT.

The chain combines TRBV7-2 with TRBJ2-5; possibly TRBD1 for D (6 bases). CDR1 SGHTA and CDR2 FQGNSA come from the germline V gene. There are 14 residues in the CDR3. V was trimmed by 5 bases and J by 1 base, leaving 11 bases between them. In DNA form, the CDR3 reads TGTGCCAGCAGCGGCTTGACAGGCCAAGAGACCCAGTACTTC. This codes for CASSGLTGQETQYF.

The rearrangement joins TRBV3-1 (or the pseudogene TRBV3-2) to TRBJ2-3, with no clear D. V was pared by 5 bases and J by 1 base, with 16 bases between. This CDR3 region has 16 residues. The germline V gene has CDR1 LGHDT and CDR2 YNNKEL (reference sequence). This chain's CDR3 is CASSKTARGGTDTQYF. CDR3 in DNA: TGTGCCAGCAGCAAAACCGCCAGAGGTGGCACAGATACGCAGTATTTT.